These 14 T cell receptor beta chains were sequenced from one sample in a study of human T cells and chemical hapten exposure. Time point indicated: patch test 1, 2 weeks after DPC sensitization. Sample treatment: therapeutic diphenylcyclopropenone sensitization with weekly scalp DPC. MiXCR, applied by TCRdb to the RACE reads, yields one record per CDR3 protein. The sample has some 120,000 distinct CDR3 sequences; roughly 12% are singletons. Here the sequenced sample was whole blood, taken in connection with sensitization to the hapten diphenylcyclopropenone (DPC). The origin of the receptors is a woman in her fifties or sixties with alopecia areata. Some clones in this sample may be carry-over from other donors' samples.

This clonotype was observed many times. The rearrangement uses TRBV6-5 and TRBJ2-3; D is possibly TRBD1 (6 bases). Germline V gene data show CDR1 as MNHEY and CDR2 as SVGAGI. Trimming shortened V by 5 bases and J by 0 bases, and 15 bases separated the two germline ends. The CDR3 is made up of 16 amino acids. CDR3 sequence reads: CASSRRGRTSTDTQYF. The CDR3 bases are TGTGCCAGCAGTCGTAGGGGGAGAACTAGCACAGATACGCAGTATTTT.

This clonotype was seen at least ten times. The chain carries TRBV3-1 and TRBJ1-5; D is unclear. The germline gives CDR1 LGHDT, CDR2 YNNKEL (reference sequence). The CDR3 covers 14 residues. V lost 7 bases to trimming and J lost 4 bases, with 14 bases between them. The CDR3 is CASTGWHLNQPQHF. CDR3 nucleotide sequence: TGTGCCAGCACCGGGTGGCACTTAAATCAGCCCCAGCATTTT.

The genes are TRBV6-5 and TRBJ1-3, with D possibly matching TRBD1 (6 bases). The CDR3 has 16 residues. V lost 6 bases and J lost 4, with 19 bases in between. Germline V lookup: CDR1 MNHEY, CDR2 SVGAGI. CDR3 nucleotides: TGTGCCAGCAGCTCTATTTCTCAGGGGTCGGGAAACACCATATATTTT. Its translation is CASSSISQGSGNTIYF.

About this clonotype itself: This may be a read error: a much more frequent sequence differs by one nucleotide. A read error is likely, as this CDR3 ends without the conserved phenylalanine or tryptophan. This chain connects TRBV6-1 to TRBJ2-7; D remains unclear. From germline, CDR1 is MNHNS and CDR2 SASEGT. CDR3 length: 14 amino acids. V gave up 1 base and J gave up 2 bases, with 9 bases separating them. DNA of the CDR3: TGTGCCAGCAGTGAAGTAAGGCTTGCCTACGAGCAGTACTCC. It is translated as CASSEVRLAYEQYS.

This clonotype was observed a handful of times. DNA for the CDR3: TGTGCCAGCAGCTTGCAAGTTGATCAGCCCCAGCATTTT. This encodes CASSLQVDQPQHF. The chain has TRBV5-8 and TRBJ1-5; D remains ambiguous. Trimming pared 1 base from V and 5 bases from J, leaving 7 bases between. This CDR3 contains 13 residues. CDR1 is SGHTS and CDR2 is YDEGEE in the germline V gene. Together with reference TRBV5-8 and TRBJ1-5, the CDR3 gives the full variable domain: EAGVTQSPTHLIKTRGQQATLRCSPISGHTSVYWYQQALGLGLQFLLWYDEGEERNRGNFPPRFSGRQFPNYSSELNVNALELEDSALYLCASSLQVDQPQHFGDGTRLSIL.

The table lists this clonotype with a few counts. This rearrangement joins TRBV29-1 to TRBJ2-3; D uncertain. The ends were cut back, 4 bases at V and 6 bases at J, with 5 bases in the middle. The germline CDR1 and CDR2 sequences are SQVTM and ANQGSEA. The CDR3 is 10 amino acids. CDR3 coding DNA: TGCAGCGTTGGAGAGGATACGCAGTATTTT. Residues: CSVGEDTQYF.

The table lists this clonotype with a few counts. The CDR3: CASSFEYSPLHF. CDR3 nucleotide sequence: TGTGCCAGCAGCTTCGAATATTCACCCCTCCACTTT. The chain combines TRBV7-9 with TRBJ1-6; D is ambiguous. The CDR3 runs to 12 residues. CDR1 and CDR2 (germline): SEHNR, FQNEAQ (reference sequence). Trimming took 3 bases from V and 8 from J, leaving 5 bases between them.

This clonotype was seen only a few times. The rearrangement links TRBV4-2 to TRBJ2-1; TRBD1 or TRBD2 may be the D gene (5 bases each). With 3 bases removed from V and 6 bases from J, the gap between germline ends came to 12 bases. Per the germline V gene, CDR1 is LGHNA and CDR2 is YNFKEQ. The CDR3 contains 14 residues. The CDR3 DNA reads as TGTGCCAGCAGCCAGGGGGTTGAGGTCAATGAGCAGTTCTTC. Encoded protein: CASSQGVEVNEQFF.

This sequence joins TRBV7-9 and TRBJ1-1; unclear D gene. The CDR3 is made up of 15 amino acids. Germline values: CDR1 SEHNR, CDR2 FQNEAQ (reference sequence). Trimming took 5 bases from V and 0 from J, leaving 13 bases between them. CDR3 in amino acids: CASSHQPGMNTEAFF. DNA for the CDR3: TGTGCCAGCAGCCATCAGCCTGGCATGAACACTGAAGCTTTCTTT. The complete variable domain, with remaining parts taken from reference TRBV7-9 and TRBJ1-1, reads DTGVSQNPRHKITKRGQNVTFRCDPISEHNRLYWYRQTLGQGPEFLTYFQNEAQLEKSRLLSDRFSAERPKGSFSTLEIQRTEQGDSAMYLCASSHQPGMNTEAFFGQGTRLTVV.

This clonotype was seen ten or more times. The chain carries TRBV28 and TRBJ2-1; either TRBD1 or TRBD2 may fit D (6 bases each). This CDR3 has 18 amino acids. Trimming shortened V by 3 bases and J by 5 bases, and 23 bases separated the two germline ends. Per the germline V gene, CDR1 is MDHEN and CDR2 is SYDVKM. This chain's CDR3 is CASSLPQGLGRENNEQFF. For the CDR3, the DNA is TGTGCCAGCAGTTTGCCCCAGGGGTTAGGTCGGGAGAACAATGAGCAGTTCTTC.

The sample holds a few counts of this clonotype. The J gene is TRBJ2-1, the V gene TRBV6-2 or TRBV6-3; 9 positions match TRBD2. The CDR3 contains 15 residues. V dropped 4 bases and J dropped 2; count of bases not matched to a gene: 3. Per germline, CDR1 MNHEY and CDR2 SVGEGT. CDR3 nucleotide sequence: TGTGCCAGCAGTTGGCTAGCGGGGACCTACAATGAGCAGTTCTTC. As protein: CASSWLAGTYNEQFF.

This clonotype was seen ten or more times. This chain uses TRBV29-1 with TRBJ2-7, with TRBD2 identical over 7 bases. Germline assignment: CDR1 SQVTM and CDR2 ANQGSEA. The CDR3 covers 13 residues. V shed 6 bases, J shed 1 base, and the junction held 6 bases outside the gene matches. CDR3: CSVESGASYEQYF. In DNA form, the CDR3 reads TGCAGCGTGGAAAGCGGGGCTTCCTACGAGCAGTACTTC.

This rearrangement joins TRBV10-3 to TRBJ2-7; D gene uncertain. CDR1 and CDR2 from the germline V gene are ENHRY and SYGVKD. Deletions cut 2 bases from V and 2 bases from J, with 4 bases between. CDR3 length: 12 residues. The CDR3 loop is CAISERAYEQYF. Written as DNA, the CDR3 is TGTGCCATCAGTGAGCGGGCCTACGAGCAGTACTTC.

Many counts were recorded for this clonotype. The V gene is TRBV5-1, the J gene TRBJ2-4, with a weak D call TRBD2 (6 bases). With 4 bases removed from V and 11 bases from J, the gap between germline ends came to 16 bases. Germline CDR1 is SGHRS and CDR2 is YFSETQ. This CDR3 comprises 13 residues. The CDR3 loop reads CASSPGLAEVQYF. CDR3 in DNA: TGCGCCAGCAGCCCGGGACTCGCCGAAGTTCAGTACTTC.